This entry lists 28 T cell receptor beta chains sequenced from one sample in a study of siplizumab effects on memory and regulatory T cells. Data came from immunoSEQ multiplex PCR; TCRdb stores just in-frame clones and leaves some out. The repertoire has just over 60,000 clones, 70% to 80% of them found once; the top ten carry less than 0.55%. Source material: memory CD4+ T cells sorted from blood. All receptors come from a human donor in good health.

This chain connects TRBV2 to TRBJ1-5; D is perhaps TRBD1 (5 bases). V shed 6 bases and J shed 6 bases, with 12 bases lying between them. Per germline, CDR1 SNHLY and CDR2 FYNNEI. This CDR3 is built from 13 residues. CDR3 sequence: CASRQGVGQPQHF. Written as DNA, the CDR3 is TGTGCCAGCAGGCAGGGAGTAGGTCAGCCCCAGCATTTT.

The chain recombines TRBV10-3 with TRBJ2-1, with D perhaps matching TRBD1 (6 bases). The CDR3 runs 16 residues. V lost 3 bases, J lost 7 bases, and 19 bases lay in between. CDR1 is ENHRY, CDR2 SYGVKD, per germline. As DNA, the CDR3 is TGTGCCATCAGTGACAGGGGTAGACTTGGTGTGAATGAGCAGTTCTTC. Translation: CAISDRGRLGVNEQFF.

The chain recombines TRBV5-8 with TRBJ1-1, with TRBD1 matching 9 bases. This CDR3 contains 19 residues. Germline V gives CDR1 SGHTS, CDR2 YDEGEE. With V trimmed by 4 bases and J by 3 bases, 19 bases remained unmatched. CDR3 DNA sequence: TGTGCCAGCAGCGAAATCCCGGGACAGGGAACCCTCGGGGACACTGAAGCTTTCTTT. Amino acids: CASSEIPGQGTLGDTEAFF. Full variable domain (rest looked up from reference TRBV5-8 and TRBJ1-1): EAGVTQSPTHLIKTRGQQATLRCSPISGHTSVYWYQQALGLGLQFLLWYDEGEERNRGNFPPRFSGRQFPNYSSELNVNALELEDSALYLCASSEIPGQGTLGDTEAFFGQGTRLTVV.

The rearrangement joins TRBV5-3 to TRBJ2-1; D unclear. TRBV5-3 belongs to the ORF category, with a function that is uncertain. The length of the CDR3 is 11 residues. The V end was cut by 2 bases, the J end by 10 bases, with 7 bases between. CDR3 region: CARSLRVEQFF. DNA of the CDR3: TGTGCCAGAAGCTTACGAGTAGAGCAGTTCTTC.

V gene TRBV7-2 combines with J gene TRBJ1-3; no firm D call. V gave up 1 base and J gave up 9 bases, with 13 bases separating them. Germline V gene data show CDR1 as SGHTA and CDR2 as FQGNSA. The CDR3 is made up of 14 amino acids. CDR3 protein: CASSLVRAASTIYF. For the CDR3, the DNA is TGTGCCAGCAGCTTAGTACGTGCGGCCAGCACCATATATTTT.

This rearrangement joins TRBV5-4 to TRBJ2-4; D is unresolved. Germline V gives CDR1 SGHNT, CDR2 YYREEE (reference sequence). There are 16 residues in the CDR3. With 0 bases removed from V and 0 bases from J, the gap between germline ends came to 10 bases. In DNA, the CDR3 is TGTGCCAGCAGCTTGGGAGACACCCTAGCCAAAAACATTCAGTACTTC. Translating it yields CASSLGDTLAKNIQYF.

In this sample, this clone turned up a few times. This chain joins TRBV7-8 and TRBJ2-5; 8 bases fit TRBD1. The junction had 5 bases not matched to a gene; V was cut back by 5 bases and J by 6 bases. This CDR3 is built from 13 residues. In germline, CDR1 is SGHVS, CDR2 FQNEAQ. CDR3 nucleotide sequence: TGTGCCAGCAGCGCAGGGGGCGGAAAGACCCAGTACTTC. Its translation: CASSAGGGKTQYF.

The chain has TRBV6-1 and TRBJ1-4; perhaps TRBD1 as D (5 bases). CDR3 length: 13 residues. CDR1 and CDR2 (germline): MNHNS, SASEGT. Between the trimmed V and J ends, which lost 5 bases and 11 bases, there was a span of 15 bases. CDR3 sequence (DNA): TGTGCCAGCAGTCTAACTGAAGGGGTTAAACTGTTTTTT. Amino acid sequence: CASSLTEGVKLFF.

The CDR3 loop is CASSQAVKGGNEQFF. DNA of the CDR3: TGCGCCAGCAGCCAAGCGGTCAAGGGTGGCAATGAGCAGTTCTTC. This chain uses TRBV5-1 with TRBJ2-1; possible D gene TRBD2, 5 bases. This CDR3 contains 15 residues. CDR1 and CDR2 (germline): SGHRS, YFSETQ. The V and J ends lost 4 bases and 6 bases respectively, with 17 bases between them.

V gene TRBV4-3 combines with J gene TRBJ1-2, with D unresolved. Trimming removed 0 bases from V and 2 bases from J, with 13 bases in between. Germline CDR1 LGHNA, CDR2 YSLEER. The CDR3 runs 16 residues. CDR3 in DNA: TGCGCCAGCAGCCAAGAAAGAACCATTTCGAACTATGGCTACACCTTC. This gives the protein CASSQERTISNYGYTF.

The chain carries TRBV4-2 and TRBJ2-5; TRBD2 matches 8 bases. With V trimmed by 2 bases and J by 3 bases, 5 bases remained unmatched. The length of the CDR3 is 15 residues. CDR1 LGHNA and CDR2 YNFKEQ come from the germline V gene. CDR3 in DNA: TGTGCCAGCAGCCAAATGCAAGCGGGGGAAGAGACCCAGTACTTC. Its translation: CASSQMQAGEETQYF.

The V and J genes are TRBV4-1 and TRBJ2-3, with 10 bases that match TRBD2. V trimming: 1 base; J trimming: 7 bases; junction bases outside the gene matches: 8. From germline, CDR1 is MGHRA and CDR2 YSYEKL. CDR3 size: 16 residues. CDR3 amino acids: CASSQARAGGTNTQYF. CDR3 in DNA: TGCGCCAGCAGCCAAGCCAGAGCGGGGGGGACAAATACGCAGTATTTT.

The J gene is TRBJ1-2, the V gene TRBV30; TRBD1 aligns across 8 bases. This CDR3 has 14 residues. The germline V gene has CDR1 GTSNPN and CDR2 SVGIG (reference sequence). Trimming took 2 bases from V and 4 from J; bases not matched to a gene: 6. The CDR3 sequence: CAWSSAGGVYGYTF. The CDR3 DNA sequence: TGTGCCTGGAGTTCGGCAGGGGGCGTCTATGGCTACACCTTC. The full variable domain, rest sourced from reference TRBV30 and TRBJ1-2, is SQTIHQWPATLVQPVGSPLSLECTVEGTSNPNLYWYRQAAGRGLQLLFYSVGIGQISSEVPQNLSASRPQDRQFILSSKKLLLSDSGFYLCAWSSAGGVYGYTFGSGTRLTVV.

In DNA form, the CDR3 reads TGTGCCAGCACCCGCGTAGTCGGCCGCACAGATACGCAGTATTTT. Protein: CASTRVVGRTDTQYF. The chain has TRBV21-1 and TRBJ2-3. TRBV21-1 is a documented pseudogene. The CDR3 runs 15 residues.

The gene calls are TRBV7-9 and TRBJ1-2; TRBD1 agrees at 8 bases. V lost 5 bases, J lost 8 bases, and 7 bases stayed unmatched. Germline V CDR1 and CDR2: SEHNR, FQNEAQ (reference sequence). CDR3 size: 13 residues. The CDR3 DNA reads TGTGCCAGCAGCGACAGGGGCCGAGGGGGCTACACCTTC. This codes for CASSDRGRGGYTF.

The chain couples TRBV18 to TRBJ1-1, with a tentative D call TRBD1 (6 bases). This CDR3 has 13 amino acids. Between the trimmed V and J ends, which lost 2 bases and 8 bases, there was a span of 12 bases. Germline V gene data show CDR1 as KGHSH and CDR2 as LQKENI. CDR3 sequence reads: CASSPNREAEAFF. CDR3 DNA sequence: TGTGCCAGCTCACCAAACAGGGAGGCGGAAGCTTTCTTT.

This clone was seen just once. J is TRBJ2-7 and V is TRBV6-5, with D maybe TRBD2 (6 bases). Trimming shortened V by 6 bases and J by 9 bases, and 12 bases separated the two germline ends. Germline-derived CDR1 and CDR2 are MNHEY and SVGAGI. The length of the CDR3 is 11 residues. CDR3 protein: CASSPRDGQYF. The CDR3 DNA reads TGTGCCAGCAGCCCGCGGGACGGGCAGTACTTC.

The chain employs TRBV30 and TRBJ1-1; 11 bases are a match to TRBD1. This CDR3 is 15 amino acids long. The germline CDR1 and CDR2 sequences are GTSNPN and SVGIG (reference sequence). V was clipped by 5 bases and J by 3 bases; unmatched bases: 8. The CDR3 region has the DNA TGTGCCTGGGGACAGGGGGCGCGGCGGGACACTGAAGCTTTCTTT. Translating it yields CAWGQGARRDTEAFF.

The J gene is TRBJ1-1, the V gene TRBV9; D remains ambiguous. V lost 3 bases and J lost 4, with 13 bases in between. This CDR3 is 14 amino acids long. CDR1 and CDR2 from the germline V gene are SGDLS and YYNGEE. CDR3 sequence reads: CASSDRPEGTEAFF. The CDR3 nucleotides are TGTGCCAGCAGCGACCGACCTGAGGGCACTGAAGCTTTCTTT.

The V gene is TRBV28, the J gene TRBJ2-2, with D perhaps matching TRBD1 or TRBD2 (5 bases each). The CDR3 runs 14 residues. Germline V gene sequence: CDR1 MDHEN, CDR2 SYDVKM. The V end was cut by 3 bases, the J end by 7 bases, with 12 bases between. The CDR3 loop is CASSLWGRGGELFF. CDR3 nucleotide sequence: TGTGCCAGCAGTTTGTGGGGACGTGGCGGGGAGCTGTTTTTT.

The rearrangement joins TRBV28 to TRBJ1-5; D is perhaps TRBD1 (5 bases). Germline CDR1 reads MDHEN; CDR2 reads SYDVKM. This CDR3 comprises 15 residues. Trimming took 3 bases from V and 4 from J, leaving 13 bases between them. CDR3 amino acids: CASSLSGGSNQPQHF. Written as DNA, the CDR3 is TGTGCCAGCAGTTTGAGCGGGGGGAGTAATCAGCCCCAGCATTTT.

The count of this clone is one. The gene calls are TRBV29-1 and TRBJ1-6; 9 positions agree with TRBD1. CDR1 and CDR2 (germline): SQVTM, ANQGSEA. V was pared by 6 bases and J by 12 bases, with 21 bases of the junction left unmatched. The CDR3 contains 17 residues. CDR3 coding DNA: TGCAGCGTATGCCAACTTCTTCGGGACAGGGCTCAACGACCCCTCCACTTT. It translates to CSVCQLLRDRAQRPLHF. The entire variable domain, with the rest obtained from reference TRBV29-1 and TRBJ1-6, is as follows: SAVISQKPSRDICQRGTSLTIQCQVDSQVTMMFWYRQQPGQSLTLIATANQGSEATYESGFVIDKFPISRPNLTFSTLTVSNMSPEDSSIYLCSVCQLLRDRAQRPLHFGNGTRLTVT.

By sample fraction, this clone is medium-sized. The genes are TRBV30 and TRBJ1-2, with D unclear. V lost 2 bases and J 7 bases, leaving 5 bases between the germline ends. CDR3 length: 10 amino acids. In germline, CDR1 is GTSNPN, CDR2 SVGIG (reference sequence). The CDR3 loop is CAWSKGGYTF. The CDR3 nucleotides read TGTGCCTGGAGTAAGGGTGGCTACACCTTC.

This chain joins TRBV7-3 and TRBJ1-1; D is uncertain. There are 13 residues in the CDR3. Germline CDR1 is SGHTA and CDR2 is FQGTGA. The ends were cut back, 5 bases at V and 5 bases at J, with 12 bases in the middle. The chain's CDR3 is CASSQGRGTEAFF. The CDR3 coding sequence is TGTGCCAGCAGCCAAGGCCGGGGAACTGAAGCTTTCTTT.

The chain has TRBV28 and TRBJ2-5, with 10 bases identical to TRBD1. The V and J ends lost 10 bases and 8 bases, in that order; junction bases with no gene match: 10. The CDR3 totals 13 residues. CDR1 MDHEN and CDR2 SYDVKM come from the germline V gene. CDR3 sequence (DNA): TGTGCCACCACATCCCCGACAGGGGGCACCCAGTACTTC. It translates to CATTSPTGGTQYF.

The CDR3 sequence is CASSYYPGLATGGEQFF. For the CDR3, the DNA is TGTGCCAGCAGTTATTACCCGGGACTAGCGACTGGCGGTGAGCAGTTCTTC. The chain uses TRBV7-3 and TRBJ2-1; 10 positions agree with TRBD2. The CDR3 spans 17 residues. V was clipped by 6 bases and J by 9 bases; unmatched bases: 17. Germline V gene data show CDR1 as SGHTA and CDR2 as FQGTGA.

The CDR3 DNA reads TGTGCCAGCAGCCCCATCCAAGCTTTGCTGTCTGGAAACACCATATATTTT. Amino acids: CASSPIQALLSGNTIYF. The chain employs TRBV7-9 and TRBJ1-3; D not resolved. The germline V gene has CDR1 SEHNR and CDR2 FQNEAQ (reference sequence). This CDR3 is 17 amino acids long. V was cut by 5 bases and J by 1 base, with 18 bases left in between.

CDR3 residues: CASSLSPSGGNEKLFF. Written as DNA, the CDR3 is TGCGCCAGCAGCTTGTCCCCATCAGGGGGGAATGAAAAACTGTTTTTT. The rearrangement links TRBV5-1 to TRBJ1-4, with 7 nucleotides matching TRBD1. CDR3 length: 16 residues. Unmatched junction bases numbered 8, after V lost 1 base and J lost 5 bases. Germline V gene sequence: CDR1 SGHRS, CDR2 YFSETQ.